The clone carrying this TCR beta chain is a singleton in its sample. No antigen is known for it. This record comes from a study of cytomegalovirus exposure and HLA in healthy donors. Study information: The approximately 120 validation repertoires, a later analysis reported, used the same platform as the roughly 660 repertoires from the first cohort.

The CDR3 consists of 15 residues. V lost 2 bases and J lost 0, with 10 bases in between. Per the germline V gene, CDR1 is LGHNA and CDR2 is YNFKEQ. The study, taken as a whole, reports: The study designated about 160 TCR beta chains cytomegalovirus-associated.

TCRdb's copy holds only in-frame clones and misses some; the assay was immunoSEQ multiplex PCR. Of about 170,000 clones in the sample, around nine tenths are singletons; the top ten hold 1.4%. The chain combines TRBV4-2 with TRBJ1-1; TRBD1 is a possible D gene (6 bases). The sequencing sample was made of PBMCs. The sequence was obtained from a woman under 40 in good health and CMV-seronegative. CDR3 in amino acids: CASSQPGAMNTEAFF. For the CDR3, the DNA is TGTGCCAGCAGCCAACCAGGGGCTATGAACACTGAAGCTTTCTTT.